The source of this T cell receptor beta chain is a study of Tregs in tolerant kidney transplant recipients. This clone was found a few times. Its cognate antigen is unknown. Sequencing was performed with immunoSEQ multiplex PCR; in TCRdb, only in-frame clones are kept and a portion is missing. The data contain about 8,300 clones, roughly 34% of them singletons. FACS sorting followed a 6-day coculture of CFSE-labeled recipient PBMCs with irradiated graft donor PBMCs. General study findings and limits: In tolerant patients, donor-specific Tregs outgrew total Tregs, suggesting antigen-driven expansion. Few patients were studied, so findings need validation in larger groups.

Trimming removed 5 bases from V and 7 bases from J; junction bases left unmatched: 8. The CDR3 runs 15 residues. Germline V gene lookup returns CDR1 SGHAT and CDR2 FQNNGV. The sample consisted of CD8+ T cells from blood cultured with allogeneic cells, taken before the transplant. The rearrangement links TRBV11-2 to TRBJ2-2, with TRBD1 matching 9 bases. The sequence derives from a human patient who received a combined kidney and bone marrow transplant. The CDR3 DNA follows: TGTGCCAGCAGCCCGACAGGGGGTAGGGGCGGGGAGCTGTTTTTT. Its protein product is CASSPTGGRGGELFF.